The next 15 T cell receptor beta chains were all read from a single sample in a study of alternative splicing in chronic myeloid leukemia remission. Turning to the study itself: Trial remission samples were taken at major or complete molecular response, at 12 or 24 months.

Poly-A-selected mRNA from 1 ug total RNA formed the libraries. TCRdb re-called the bulk RNA-seq reads, yielding one record per CDR3 amino acid sequence without DNA. This sample yields about 350 distinct CDR3 sequences, of which 95% to 98% are seen a single time; around 5.2% belongs to the top ten. The starting material was PBMCs or total blood leukocytes (not recorded which), obtained during remission. All receptors come from an adult with chronic myeloid leukemia.

The J gene is TRBJ2-1, the V gene TRBV7-2; TCRdb picks TRBD2, but there is no DNA to check that call. The CDR3 is made up of 15 amino acids. The germline V gene has CDR1 SGHTA and CDR2 FQGNSA. CDR3 region: CASSLRGRLSNEQFF. The whole variable domain, remainder taken from reference TRBV7-2 and TRBJ2-1, is GAGVSQSPSNKVTEKGKDVELRCDPISGHTALYWYRQSLGQGLEFLIYFQGNSAPDKSGLPSDRFSAERTGGSVSTLTIQRTQQEDSAVYLCASSLRGRLSNEQFFGPGTRLTVL.

V and J are TRBV12-3 or TRBV12-4 and TRBJ2-3. The length of the CDR3 is 17 residues. The chain's CDR3 is CASSFPSMPRNTDTQYF.

This clonotype occurred once. The V call is TRBV19, the J call TRBJ1-1. Germline loops: CDR1 LNHDA, CDR2 SQIVND (reference sequence). The CDR3 is 14 amino acids. Here the CDR3 reads CASSPLDKNTEAFF.

This clonotype was seen just once. The chain carries TRBV30 and TRBJ2-2; TCRdb calls TRBD2, which cannot be checked without DNA. This CDR3 comprises 15 residues. The germline gives CDR1 GTSNPN, CDR2 SVGIG (reference sequence). The CDR3 sequence: CAWRSGTANTGELFF.

Only one count was recorded for this clonotype. The chain has TRBV2 and TRBJ1-1. This CDR3 has 14 amino acids. Germline CDR1 reads SNHLY; CDR2 reads FYNNEI. CDR3: CASSEWGLMTEAFF.

The chain joins TRBV5-4 to TRBJ2-1; TCRdb's D call, TRBD1, is unchecked because there is no DNA. This CDR3 is 16 amino acids long. Per germline, CDR1 SGHNT and CDR2 YYREEE (reference sequence). The CDR3 protein is CASSLGNPRSYNEQFF.

The chain's CDR3 is CASSLDRGPYNEQFF. V and J are TRBV5-4 and TRBJ2-1; TCRdb outputs TRBD1, but without DNA this stays unchecked. The CDR3 totals 15 residues. Germline loops: CDR1 SGHNT, CDR2 YYREEE (reference sequence).

The chain is built from TRBV30 and TRBJ1-2. The CDR3 is 13 residues long. Germline CDR1 and CDR2: GTSNPN and SVGIG (reference sequence). CDR3 sequence: CAWIRGRRNGYTF.

This chain connects TRBV7-6 to TRBJ1-3. The CDR3 loop spans 17 amino acids. Germline V CDR1 and CDR2: SGHVS, FNYEAQ. The CDR3 reads CASSPTSTAGEGNTIYF. Based on the CDR3 plus reference TRBV7-6 and TRBJ1-3, the full variable domain is GAGVSQSPRYKVTKRGQDVALRCDPISGHVSLYWYRQALGQGPEFLTYFNYEAQQDKSGLPNDRFSAERPEGSISTLTIQRTEQRDSAMYRCASSPTSTAGEGNTIYFGEGSWLTVV.

The chain joins TRBV7-9 to TRBJ1-3. Germline V lookup: CDR1 SEHNR, CDR2 FQNEAQ (reference sequence). The CDR3 has 14 amino acids. The CDR3 loop is CASSLISGGNTIYF.

The CDR3 sequence: CASNVARTDTQYF. The V and J genes are TRBV7-2 and TRBJ2-3. The germline CDR1 and CDR2 sequences are SGHTA and FQGNSA. This CDR3 is 13 amino acids long.

This rearrangement joins TRBV28 to TRBJ1-6; there is no DNA to check the TCRdb D call of TRBD1. Germline CDR1 reads MDHEN; CDR2 reads SYDVKM. CDR3 size: 16 residues. The CDR3 region is CASSPDRGRGNSPLHF.

This chain joins TRBV7-3 and TRBJ2-3; there is no DNA to check the TCRdb D call of TRBD2. The CDR3 is 16 residues long. Germline V gene data show CDR1 as SGHTA and CDR2 as FQGTGA. CDR3 region: CASSSWTSGSTDTQYF.

The chain recombines TRBV27 with TRBJ2-7; the TCRdb D gene call, TRBD2, has no DNA to confirm it. Germline loops: CDR1 MNHEY, CDR2 SMNVEV (reference sequence). The CDR3 runs to 15 residues. CDR3 region: CASSAGTSGTYEQYF.

The chain links TRBV12-3 or TRBV12-4 to TRBJ1-1; absent DNA, TCRdb's TRBD1 call cannot be checked. The CDR3 has 16 residues. This chain's CDR3 is CASSFGTASTTLKAFF.